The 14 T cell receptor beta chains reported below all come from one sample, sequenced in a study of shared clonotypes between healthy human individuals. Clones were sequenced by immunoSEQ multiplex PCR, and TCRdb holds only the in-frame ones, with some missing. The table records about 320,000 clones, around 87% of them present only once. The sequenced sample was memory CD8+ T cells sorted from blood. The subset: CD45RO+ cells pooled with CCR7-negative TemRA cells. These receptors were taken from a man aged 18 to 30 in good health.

The CDR3 nucleotides are TGTGCCAGCAGTTTATTAGGACAGGTGGGTCAGCCCCAGCATTTT. Translated: CASSLLGQVGQPQHF. The chain joins TRBV27 to TRBJ1-5; 7 nucleotides align to TRBD1. With 1 base clipped from V and 6 bases from J, the junction kept 6 bases outside the gene matches. The CDR3 has 15 residues. CDR1 is MNHEY and CDR2 is SMNVEV in the germline V gene (reference sequence).

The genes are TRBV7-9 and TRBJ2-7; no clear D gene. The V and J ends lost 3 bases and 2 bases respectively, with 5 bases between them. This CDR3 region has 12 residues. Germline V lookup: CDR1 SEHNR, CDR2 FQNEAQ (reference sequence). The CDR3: CASSFLAYEQYF. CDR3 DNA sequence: TGTGCCAGCAGCTTTTTAGCCTACGAGCAGTACTTC.

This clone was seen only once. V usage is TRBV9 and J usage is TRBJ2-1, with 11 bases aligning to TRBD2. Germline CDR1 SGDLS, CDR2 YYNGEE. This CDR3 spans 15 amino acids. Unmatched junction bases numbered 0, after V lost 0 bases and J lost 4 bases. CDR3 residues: CASSVGLAGYNEQFF. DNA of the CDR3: TGTGCCAGCAGCGTAGGACTAGCGGGGTACAATGAGCAGTTCTTC.

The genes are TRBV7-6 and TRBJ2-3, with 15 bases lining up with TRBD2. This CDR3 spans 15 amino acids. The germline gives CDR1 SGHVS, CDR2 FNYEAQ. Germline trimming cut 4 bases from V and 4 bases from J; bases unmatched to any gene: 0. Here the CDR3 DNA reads TGTGCCAGCAGCTGGACTAGCGGGAGGGCAGATACGCAGTATTTT. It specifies CASSWTSGRADTQYF.

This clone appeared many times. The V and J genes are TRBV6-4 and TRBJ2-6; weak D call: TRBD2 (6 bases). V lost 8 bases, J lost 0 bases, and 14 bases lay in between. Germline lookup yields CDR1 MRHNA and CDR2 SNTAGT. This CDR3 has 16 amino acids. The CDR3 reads CASGGDGSSGANVLTF. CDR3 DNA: TGTGCCAGCGGCGGGGACGGAAGCTCTGGGGCCAACGTCCTGACTTTC.

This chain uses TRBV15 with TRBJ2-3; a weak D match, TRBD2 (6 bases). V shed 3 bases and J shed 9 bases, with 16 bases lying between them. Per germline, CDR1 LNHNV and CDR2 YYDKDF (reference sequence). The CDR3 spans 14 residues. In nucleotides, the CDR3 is TGTGCCACCAGCAGGAGACTAGACCAATCCACGCAGTATTTT. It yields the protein CATSRRLDQSTQYF.

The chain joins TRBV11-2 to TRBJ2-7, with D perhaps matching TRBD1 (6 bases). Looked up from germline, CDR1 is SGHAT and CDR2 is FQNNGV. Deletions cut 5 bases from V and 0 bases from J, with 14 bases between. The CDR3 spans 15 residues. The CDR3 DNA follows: TGTGCCAGCAGCACCATGACAGGAAGCTCCTACGAGCAGTACTTC. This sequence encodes CASSTMTGSSYEQYF.

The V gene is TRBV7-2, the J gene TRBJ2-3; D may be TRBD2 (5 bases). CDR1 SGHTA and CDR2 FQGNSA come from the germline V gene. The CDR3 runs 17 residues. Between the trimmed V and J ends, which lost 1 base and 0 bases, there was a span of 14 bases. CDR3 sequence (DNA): TGTGCCAGCAGCTTAGAGAGCTCGTGGGAGAGCACAGATACGCAGTATTTT. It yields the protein CASSLESSWESTDTQYF.

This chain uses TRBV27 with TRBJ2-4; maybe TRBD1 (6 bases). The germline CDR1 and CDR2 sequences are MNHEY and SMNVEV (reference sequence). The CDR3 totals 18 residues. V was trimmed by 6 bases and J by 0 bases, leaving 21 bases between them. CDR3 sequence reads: CASSPVVGHSLAKNIQYF. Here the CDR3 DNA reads TGTGCCAGCAGCCCGGTGGTGGGACATTCTTTAGCCAAAAACATTCAGTACTTC.

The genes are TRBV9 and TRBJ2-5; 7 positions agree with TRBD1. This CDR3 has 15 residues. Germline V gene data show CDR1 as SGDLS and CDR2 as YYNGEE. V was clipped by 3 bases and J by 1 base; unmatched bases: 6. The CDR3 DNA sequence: TGTGCCAGCAGCGCTTGGGACAGCTTCCAAGAGACCCAGTACTTC. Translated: CASSAWDSFQETQYF. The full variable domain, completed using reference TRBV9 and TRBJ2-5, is DSGVTQTPKHLITATGQRVTLRCSPRSGDLSVYWYQQSLDQGLQFLIQYYNGEERAKGNILERFSAQQFPDLHSELNLSSLELGDSALYFCASSAWDSFQETQYFGPGTRLLVL.

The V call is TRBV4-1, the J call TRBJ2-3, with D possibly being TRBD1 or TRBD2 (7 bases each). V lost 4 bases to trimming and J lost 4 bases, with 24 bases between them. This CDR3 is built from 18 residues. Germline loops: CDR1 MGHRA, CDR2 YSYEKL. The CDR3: CASSREGAWRELADTQYF. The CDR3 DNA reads TGCGCCAGCAGCCGGGAGGGGGCTTGGCGGGAGCTTGCAGATACGCAGTATTTT.

The CDR3 coding sequence is TGCAGCGTCTTGCTGGGGACAGGGGGCTACGAGCAGTACTTC. Its translation is CSVLLGTGGYEQYF. The chain links TRBV29-1 to TRBJ2-7; 11 nucleotides agree with TRBD1. Germline lookup yields CDR1 SQVTM and CDR2 ANQGSEA. This CDR3 spans 14 amino acids. The J segment lost 3 bases and the V segment lost 6 bases, leaving 7 bases of the junction unmatched.

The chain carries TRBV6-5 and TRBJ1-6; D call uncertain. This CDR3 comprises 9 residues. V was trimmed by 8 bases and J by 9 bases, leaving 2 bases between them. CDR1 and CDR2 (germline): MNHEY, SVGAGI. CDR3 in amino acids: CASGSPLHF. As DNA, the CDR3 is TGTGCCAGCGGTTCACCCCTCCACTTT.

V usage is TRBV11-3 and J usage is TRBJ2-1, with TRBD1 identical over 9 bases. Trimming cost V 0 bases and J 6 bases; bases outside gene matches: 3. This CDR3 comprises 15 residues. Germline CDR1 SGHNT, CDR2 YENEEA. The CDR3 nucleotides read TGTGCCAGCAGCTTAGAGGACAGGGGACTCAATGAGCAGTTCTTC. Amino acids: CASSLEDRGLNEQFF.